The 5 T cell receptor beta chains reported below all come from one sample, sequenced in a study of blood T cell repertoires in COVID-19. This table comes from immunoSEQ multiplex PCR, and its TCRdb copy is limited to in-frame clones, with some not included. The table includes approximately 70,000 clones, approximately 88% detected once. Sequencing was performed on peripheral blood. The source is a man older than 75 with active or convalescent COVID-19.

The rearrangement uses TRBV18 and TRBJ2-2, with D unresolved. The CDR3 contains 14 residues. The ends were cut back, 3 bases at V and 1 base at J, with 6 bases in the middle. The V gene's germline CDR1 is KGHSH and CDR2 LQKENI. In DNA form, the CDR3 reads TGTGCCAGCTCACCGCCAGGGAACACCGGGGAGCTGTTTTTT. It is translated as CASSPPGNTGELFF.

Remarks on this clone: Distinct nucleotide sequences in the sample also encode this CDR3. The chain couples TRBV18 to TRBJ2-7, with 8 bases matching TRBD1. After removal of 3 bases from V and 0 bases from J, the junction contained 1 base not matched to a gene. The CDR3 loop spans 14 amino acids. CDR1 and CDR2 (germline): KGHSH, LQKENI. The DNA for the CDR3 is TGTGCCAGCTCACCCGGACAGGGCTCCTACGAGCAGTACTTC. Protein sequence: CASSPGQGSYEQYF.

This chain links TRBV15 with TRBJ2-1, with 10 bases matching TRBD2. The CDR3 has 18 amino acids. The J segment lost 3 bases and the V segment lost 3 bases, leaving 11 bases of the junction unmatched. In germline, CDR1 is LNHNV, CDR2 YYDKDF (reference sequence). In DNA, the CDR3 is TGTGCCACCAGCAGGGGAGAAAGCGGGAGGGCCTTCTACAATGAGCAGTTCTTC. Translated, it gives CATSRGESGRAFYNEQFF.

This chain connects TRBV27 to TRBJ2-3; TRBD2 agrees at 10 bases. Per germline, CDR1 MNHEY and CDR2 SMNVEV (reference sequence). Unmatched junction bases numbered 7, after V lost 5 bases and J lost 2 bases. The CDR3 is made up of 16 amino acids. The CDR3 coding sequence is TGTGCCAGCAGTACCATACTAGCGGGAAACACAGATACGCAGTATTTT. Translating gives CASSTILAGNTDTQYF.

This clone was observed a handful of times. The rearrangement joins TRBV5-1 to TRBJ2-5; 10 bases match TRBD2. Germline V gene sequence: CDR1 SGHRS, CDR2 YFSETQ. The ends lost 5 bases at V and 1 base at J; junction bases unmatched: 17. The CDR3 loop spans 19 amino acids. The CDR3 DNA is TGCGCCAGCAGATCTATGAGGCGACTAGCGGGTGTACTCCAAGAGACCCAGTACTTC. Amino acid sequence: CASRSMRRLAGVLQETQYF.